This T cell receptor (beta chain) was sequenced during a study of T cell repertoires in cytomegalovirus infection. Study-wide results and caveats: HLA-C-restricted CMV clonotypes gave the most frequent clonotype in two of eight donors.

TCRdb analysed the reads with MiXCR anew, one entry per CDR3 protein. The sample holds some 560,000 distinct CDR3 sequences; approximately 40% are singletons and the top ten take 48%. Points on this clonotype: What it recognizes is unknown.

The V gene lost 3 bases and the J gene lost 3 bases, with 13 bases spanning the gap. Germline lookup yields CDR1 MDHEN and CDR2 SYDVKM. CDR3 length: 15 amino acids. The genes are TRBV28 and TRBJ2-3; unclear D gene. The material sequenced was cultured PBMCs, taken from culture after CMV antigen stimulation. This clonotype was sampled from a human donor in good health (CMV status not recorded). Some clones in this sample may be carry-over from other donors' samples. This CDR3 is CASSLSLTKTDTQYF. The CDR3 DNA follows: TGTGCCAGCAGTTTGAGTCTTACCAAAACAGATACGCAGTATTTT. The full variable domain, rest sourced from reference TRBV28 and TRBJ2-3, is DVKVTQSSRYLVKRTGEKVFLECVQDMDHENMFWYRQDPGLGLRLIYFSYDVKMKEKGDIPEGYSVSREKKERFSLILESASTNQTSMYLCASSLSLTKTDTQYFGPGTRLTVL.